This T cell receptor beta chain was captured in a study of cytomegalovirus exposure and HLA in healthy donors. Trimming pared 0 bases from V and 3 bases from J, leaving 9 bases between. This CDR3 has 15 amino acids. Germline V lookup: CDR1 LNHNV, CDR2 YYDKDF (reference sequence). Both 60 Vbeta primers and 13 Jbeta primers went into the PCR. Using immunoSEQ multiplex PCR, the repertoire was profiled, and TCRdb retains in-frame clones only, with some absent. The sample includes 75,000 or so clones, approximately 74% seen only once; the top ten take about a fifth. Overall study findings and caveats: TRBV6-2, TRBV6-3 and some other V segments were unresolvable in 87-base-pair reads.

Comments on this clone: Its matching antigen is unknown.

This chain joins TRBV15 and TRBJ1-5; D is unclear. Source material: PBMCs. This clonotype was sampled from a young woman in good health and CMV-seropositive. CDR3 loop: CATSRDITVNQPQHF. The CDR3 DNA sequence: TGTGCCACCAGCAGAGATATAACAGTCAATCAGCCCCAGCATTTT.